This T cell receptor beta chain is from a study of CD8 T cells in Susac syndrome. Study-wide results and caveats: It was acknowledged in the study that its TCR sequencing and HLA analysis involved a relatively small number of individuals.

A word on this clonotype: Its antigen is not identified.

Trimming left V 2 bases short and J 7 bases short, with 9 bases between. Per the germline V gene, CDR1 is MNHEY and CDR2 is SMNVEV (reference sequence). The CDR3 spans 13 residues. cDNA came from approximately 0.5 to 1 ug RNA primed by random hexamers. The immunoSEQ assay covered 54 Vbeta and 13 Jbeta segments for CDR3. MiXCR was run by TCRdb on the immunoSEQ multiplex PCR reads, yielding one entry per CDR3 protein. This table holds about 300,000 distinct CDR3 sequences, about 89% found once. The authors sequenced TCR beta from blood CD8+ and CD4+ T cells. FACS was used to enrich TEMRA cells, whereas the CD8+ and CD4+ T cells were obtained by negative isolation.

The sequence came from a human donor with multiple sclerosis. The gene calls are TRBV27 and TRBJ2-1; D is unclear. Sequences were obtained from CD8+ T cells from PBMCs. This chain's CDR3 is CASSLSYQNEQFF. CDR3 nucleotide sequence: TGTGCCAGCAGTTTAAGTTATCAGAATGAGCAGTTCTTC.